These 13 T cell receptor beta chains share one sample of origin, sequenced in a study of T cells after posttransplantation cyclophosphamide. The table came from immunoSEQ multiplex PCR; TCRdb's copy has only in-frame clones and leaves some out. The table lists more than 30,000 clones, with no singletons. What was sequenced was PBMCs. The receptor source for this set is a girl between 5 and 17 years old in good health, CMV-negative, and a related stem cell transplant donor.

This chain links TRBV4-3 with TRBJ2-3, with TRBD2 as a possible D gene (6 bases). Trimming pared 4 bases from V and 2 bases from J, leaving 16 bases between. CDR3 length: 16 residues. CDR1 is LGHNA and CDR2 is YSLEER in the germline V gene. Here the CDR3 reads CASSLSPGSTTDTQYF. The CDR3 region has the DNA TGCGCCAGCAGCCTATCCCCCGGGAGTACCACAGATACGCAGTATTTT.

This clone came up many times. The chain carries TRBV11-2 and TRBJ2-4, with unresolved D. The ends were cut back, 5 bases at V and 4 bases at J, with 9 bases in the middle. The germline V gene has CDR1 SGHAT and CDR2 FQNNGV. The CDR3 totals 13 residues. CDR3 sequence reads: CASSLGVKNIQYF. CDR3 DNA sequence: TGTGCCAGCAGCCTGGGCGTTAAAAACATTCAGTACTTC.

The table lists this clone with many counts. The chain has TRBV6-4 and TRBJ2-3, with TRBD1 as a possible D gene (6 bases). CDR1 and CDR2 from the germline V gene are MRHNA and SNTAGT. The V end lost 4 bases, the J end lost 1 base, and 9 bases lay between the germline ends. There are 14 residues in the CDR3. The CDR3 DNA reads as TGTGCCAGCAGTGGCTCAGGGGGCACAGATACGCAGTATTTT. This sequence encodes CASSGSGGTDTQYF.

This clone was seen ten or more times. At one end, the junction sequence differs from germline, possibly due to a read error. This rearrangement joins TRBV19 to TRBJ1-1; 7 bases line up with TRBD1. Germline CDR1 is LNHDA and CDR2 is SQIVND (reference sequence). This CDR3 contains 13 residues. For the CDR3, the DNA is TGTGCCAGTAGTGTTATAGAGAACAGGGGTGTGCTCTTT. It is translated as CASSVIENRGVLF.

This clone was observed at least ten times. CDR3 loop: CASSLQAQNTEAFF. In DNA, the CDR3 is TGTGCCAGCAGCTTACAGGCCCAGAACACTGAAGCTTTCTTT. The rearrangement joins TRBV7-9 to TRBJ1-1; D not resolved. This CDR3 is built from 14 residues. Germline CDR1 reads SEHNR; CDR2 reads FQNEAQ (reference sequence). V was shortened by 2 bases and J by 1 base, with 8 bases between the two germline ends.

This clone was picked up many times. This sequence joins TRBV9 and TRBJ1-6; possibly TRBD1 for D (6 bases). V gave up 3 bases and J gave up 15 bases, with 22 bases separating them. The CDR3 consists of 15 residues. CDR1 and CDR2 from the germline V gene are SGDLS and YYNGEE. As DNA, the CDR3 is TGTGCCAGCAGCGATCAGATGGGGGCCCACTCGAGCCTCCACTTT. Its translation is CASSDQMGAHSSLHF.

This clone was counted many times. The rearrangement uses TRBV7-9 and TRBJ1-2; the D is unclear. Trimming left V 1 base short and J 6 bases short, with 9 bases between. Germline loops: CDR1 SEHNR, CDR2 FQNEAQ (reference sequence). This CDR3 region has 13 residues. The CDR3 DNA is TGTGCCAGCAGCTTAGTGCCAGTTCATGGCTACACCTTC. Its translation: CASSLVPVHGYTF.

The rearrangement joins TRBV5-1 to TRBJ2-5; TRBD2 matches 9 bases. There are 13 residues in the CDR3. Germline loops: CDR1 SGHRS, CDR2 YFSETQ. Unmatched junction bases numbered 3, after V lost 4 bases and J lost 5 bases. CDR3: CASSRTSVETQYF. Written as DNA, the CDR3 is TGCGCCAGCAGCCGGACTAGCGTTGAGACCCAGTACTTC.

This clone was counted a few times. V and J are TRBV30 and TRBJ2-5; TRBD2 matches at 11 bases. Near its end, the DNA agrees better with TRBJ2-7, so the J call may be wrong. Germline CDR1 GTSNPN, CDR2 SVGIG (reference sequence). The CDR3 contains 14 residues. CDR3 bases: TGTGCCTGGAGTATGACTAGCGGGATCTACGAGCAGTACTTC. This sequence encodes CAWSMTSGIYEQYF.

J is TRBJ2-7 and V is TRBV6-1; maybe TRBD1 (5 bases). Germline V gives CDR1 MNHNS, CDR2 SASEGT. CDR3 length: 14 amino acids. Trimming removed 7 bases from V and 3 bases from J, with 16 bases in between. In nucleotides, the CDR3 is TGTGCCAGCAATTACGGACAATATTACTACGAGCAGTACTTC. Amino acid sequence: CASNYGQYYYEQYF.

This clone showed up many times. The J gene is TRBJ2-7, the V gene TRBV28, with TRBD2 matching over 10 bases. The junction had 14 bases not matched to a gene; V was cut back by 6 bases and J by 12 bases. Germline CDR1 MDHEN, CDR2 SYDVKM. The CDR3 is 14 residues long. The CDR3 sequence: CASSLTSGNRGPYF. The CDR3 DNA sequence: TGTGCCAGCAGCCTCACTAGCGGGAATCGGGGTCCGTACTTC.

There are many counts of this clone. V is TRBV9 and J is TRBJ1-2; D is ambiguous. Germline V gene data show CDR1 as SGDLS and CDR2 as YYNGEE. The V end was cut by 1 base, the J end by 5 bases, with 6 bases between. The CDR3 length is 12 residues. The CDR3 region has the DNA TGTGCCAGCAGCGTAAACAGTTATGGCTACACCTTC. It translates to CASSVNSYGYTF.

The sample holds a few counts of this clone. The chain is built from TRBV28 and TRBJ2-5, with 7 bases matching TRBD1. The CDR3 spans 13 residues. J lost 5 bases, V lost 6 bases, and 6 bases had no gene match. Germline V CDR1 and CDR2: MDHEN, SYDVKM. CDR3 region: CASSPGQEETQYF. The CDR3 bases are TGTGCCAGCAGCCCTGGACAGGAGGAGACCCAGTACTTC. Full variable domain (rest looked up from reference TRBV28 and TRBJ2-5): DVKVTQSSRYLVKRTGEKVFLECVQDMDHENMFWYRQDPGLGLRLIYFSYDVKMKEKGDIPEGYSVSREKKERFSLILESASTNQTSMYLCASSPGQEETQYFGPGTRLLVL.